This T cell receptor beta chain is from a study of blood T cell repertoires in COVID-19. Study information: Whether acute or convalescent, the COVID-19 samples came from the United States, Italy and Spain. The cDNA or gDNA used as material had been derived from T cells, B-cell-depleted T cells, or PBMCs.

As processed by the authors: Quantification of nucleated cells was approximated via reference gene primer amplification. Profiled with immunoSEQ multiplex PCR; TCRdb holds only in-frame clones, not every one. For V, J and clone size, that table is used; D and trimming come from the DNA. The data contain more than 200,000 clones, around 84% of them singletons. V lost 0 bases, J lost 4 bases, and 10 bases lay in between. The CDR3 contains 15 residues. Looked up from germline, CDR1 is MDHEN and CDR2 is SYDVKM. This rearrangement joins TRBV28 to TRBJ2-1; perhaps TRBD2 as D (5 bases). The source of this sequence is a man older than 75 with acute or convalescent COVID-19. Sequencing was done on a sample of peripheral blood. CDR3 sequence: CASSLWPGNYNEQFF. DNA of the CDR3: TGTGCCAGCAGTTTATGGCCGGGAAATTACAATGAGCAGTTCTTC.